The clone carrying this T cell receptor beta chain has a single count. As yet, its antigen is unknown. The PCR ran on 60 Vbeta and 13 Jbeta primers. Produced via immunoSEQ multiplex PCR; TCRdb's table is partial and in-frame only. The sample carries 110,000 to 150,000 clones, around four fifths recorded once. The germline V gene has CDR1 SGHVS and CDR2 FQNEAQ. The CDR3 runs 15 residues. Trimming cost V 4 bases and J 4 bases, with 15 bases left between them. These data originate in a study of cytomegalovirus exposure and HLA in healthy donors. Study-wide results and limits: Rarity marked most TCR sequences, yet some public TCRs occurred in many donors.

The chain recombines TRBV7-8 with TRBJ2-3, with TRBD1 as a possible D gene (5 bases). Sequenced: PBMCs. This clonotype originated in a male donor in good health and CMV-seropositive. CDR3 bases: TGTGCCAGCAGCTCCCACAGGATACGGTCAGATACGCAGTATTTT. As protein: CASSSHRIRSDTQYF.